The present entry profiles one T cell receptor (beta chain) with its context. Its cognate antigen is unknown. Cells designated naive CD8 were CD45RO-negative and were positively selected for CCR7, with terminally differentiated effector memory CD45RA+ cells excluded. The input for sorted-subset replicate PCRs was roughly 180 ng DNA, 25,000 to 30,000 T cell genomes. The repertoire was sequenced with immunoSEQ multiplex PCR; TCRdb's copy has only in-frame clones and lacks some. The table lists some 2 million clones, approximately 94% of them singletons. V dropped 4 bases and J dropped 0 bases, with 11 bases sitting between them. The CDR3 loop spans 15 amino acids. Germline V gene data show CDR1 as SNHLY and CDR2 as FYNNEI. The source of the sample is a study of shared clonotypes between healthy human individuals. The wider study: Donors were a couple of women and a few men aged 18 to 49. Three plates were used per donor for CD4 naive, three for CD4 memory, two for CD8 naive and one for CD8 memory. General study points: Rarefaction demonstrated incomplete sorted-subset sequencing despite large depth.

The receptor's source is a man in his late teens or twenties in good health. Sequenced material: naive CD8+ T cells sorted from blood. The chain employs TRBV2 and TRBJ2-3, with D maybe TRBD2 (6 bases). The CDR3 protein is CASSALAVSTDTQYF. Here the CDR3 DNA reads TGTGCCAGCAGTGCTTTAGCGGTTAGCACAGATACGCAGTATTTT.